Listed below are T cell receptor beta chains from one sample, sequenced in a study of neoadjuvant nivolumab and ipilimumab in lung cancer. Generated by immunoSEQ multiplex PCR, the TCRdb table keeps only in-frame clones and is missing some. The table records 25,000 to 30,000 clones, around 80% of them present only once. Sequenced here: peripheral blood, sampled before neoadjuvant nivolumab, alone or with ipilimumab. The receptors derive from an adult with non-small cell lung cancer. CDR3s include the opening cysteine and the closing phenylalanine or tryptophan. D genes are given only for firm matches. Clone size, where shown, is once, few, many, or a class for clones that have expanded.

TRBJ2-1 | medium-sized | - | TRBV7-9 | TGTGCCAGCAGCCTAGGGGTGAATGAGCAGTTCTTC | CASSLGVNEQFF
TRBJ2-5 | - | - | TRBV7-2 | TGTGCCAGCAGCTTGGGGGCAGTCGGGGCGACCCAGTACTTC | CASSLGAVGATQYF
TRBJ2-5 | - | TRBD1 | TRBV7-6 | TGTGCCAGCAGCTTAGCGACAGGGGGGGAGGTCCAAGAGACCCAGTACTTC | CASSLATGGEVQETQYF
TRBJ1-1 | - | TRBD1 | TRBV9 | TGTGCCAGCAGCGTCGGGACAGTGAGGACTGAAGCTTTCTTT | CASSVGTVRTEAFF
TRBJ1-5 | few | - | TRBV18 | TGTGCCAGCTCGCCGGGCAGGGATCAGCCCCAGCATTTT | CASSPGRDQPQHF
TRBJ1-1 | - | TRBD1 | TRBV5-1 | TGCGCCAGCAGTCCACAGGGGGCGAATACTGAAGCTTTCTTT | CASSPQGANTEAFF
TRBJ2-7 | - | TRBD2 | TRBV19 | TGTGCCAGTAGTATAGCCCTCCGACGCCTAGCGGGGCTCTCCTACGAGCAGTACTTC | CASSIALRRLAGLSYEQYF
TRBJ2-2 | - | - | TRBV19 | TGTGCCAGTAGACAGGATAAGAACACCGGGGAGCTGTTTTTT | CASRQDKNTGELFF
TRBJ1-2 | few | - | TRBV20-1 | TGCAGTGCTAGCCCTAACTATGGCTACACCTTC | CSASPNYGYTF
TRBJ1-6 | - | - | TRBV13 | TGTGCCAGCAGCTTCGACAGAAATAATTCACCCCTCCACTTT | CASSFDRNNSPLHF
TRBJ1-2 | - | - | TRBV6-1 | TGTGCCAGCAGTGAACCCCGAAGTATAGCGGCACTGAGTGGCTACACCTTC | CASSEPRSIAALSGYTF
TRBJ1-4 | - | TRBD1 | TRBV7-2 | TGTGCCAGCAGCCTAGACAGGGTGGCTAATGAAAAACTGTTTTTT | CASSLDRVANEKLFF
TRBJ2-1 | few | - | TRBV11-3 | TGTGCCAGCAGCATCGGACAGAGCTCCTACAATGAGCAGTTCTTC | CASSIGQSSYNEQFF
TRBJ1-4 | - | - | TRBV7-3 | TGTGCCAGCAGCTTATCTCCTAATGAAAAACTGTTTTTT | CASSLSPNEKLFF
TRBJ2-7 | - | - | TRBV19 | TGTGCCAGTAGGTCTGAGGGCTCGGGTGAGCAGTACTTC | CASRSEGSGEQYF
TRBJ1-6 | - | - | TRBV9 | TGTGCCAGCAGCGTAGCTACCGCCCACCAGAGGCCCCCCCTCCACTTT | CASSVATAHQRPPLHF
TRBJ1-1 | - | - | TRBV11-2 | TGTGCCAGCAGCTTAGAACGGGGTATTGAAGCTTTCTTT | CASSLERGIEAFF
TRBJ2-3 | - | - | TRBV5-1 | TGCGCCAGCAGCGATAGTCCAGATACGCAGTATTTT | CASSDSPDTQYF
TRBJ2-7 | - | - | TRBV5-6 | TGTGCCAGCAGCTCCACGACAGGTTCCTACGAGCAGTACTTC | CASSSTTGSYEQYF
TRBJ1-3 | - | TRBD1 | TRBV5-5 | TGTGCCAGCAGCTTGGCCCCCCGGACAGGGGATTTTGGAAACACCATATATTTT | CASSLAPRTGDFGNTIYF
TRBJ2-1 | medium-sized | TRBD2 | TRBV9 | TGTGCCAGCAGCGCAGCGGGGGGGCTCGGGAATGAGCAGTTCTTC | CASSAAGGLGNEQFF
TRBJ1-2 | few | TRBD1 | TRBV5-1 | TGCGCCAGCAGCCGGGAGACAGGGGGTGGCTACACCTTC | CASSRETGGGYTF
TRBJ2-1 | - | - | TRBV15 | TGTGCCACCAGCAGAGATTACCGCCATGAGCAGTTCTTC | CATSRDYRHEQFF
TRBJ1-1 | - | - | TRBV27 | TGTGCCAGCAGTTTTATAGGGAAGGGTGAAGCTTTCTTT | CASSFIGKGEAFF
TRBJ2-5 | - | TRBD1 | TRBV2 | TGTGCCAGCAGTGACCCGGGAAGTCAGGGGGCCAGAGGGACCCAGTACTTC | CASSDPGSQGARGTQYF
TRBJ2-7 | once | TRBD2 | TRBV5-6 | TGTGCCAGCAGCTTTAGCGGGACTCCCTACGAGCAGTACTTC | CASSFSGTPYEQYF
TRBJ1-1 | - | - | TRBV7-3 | TGTGCCAGCAGCTTAACGCGGGATCAAGAAGCTTTCTTT | CASSLTRDQEAFF
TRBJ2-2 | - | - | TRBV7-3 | TGTGCCAGCAGCTTATGGAACGGGGAGCTGTTTTTT | CASSLWNGELFF
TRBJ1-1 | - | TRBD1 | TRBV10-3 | TGTGCCATCAGTGAGAGGGACAGCTACACTGAAGCTTTCTTT | CAISERDSYTEAFF
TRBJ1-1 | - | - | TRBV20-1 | TGCAGTGCTAGCACGGCCACTGAAGCTTTCTTT | CSASTATEAFF
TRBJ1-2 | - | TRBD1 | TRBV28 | TGTGCCAGCAGACAAGGGACAGGGGGGTATGGCTACACCTTC | CASRQGTGGYGYTF
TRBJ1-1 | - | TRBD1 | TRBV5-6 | TGTGCCAGCAGCTTGATAGGACAGGGAGCGGGGAACACTGAAGCTTTCTTT | CASSLIGQGAGNTEAFF
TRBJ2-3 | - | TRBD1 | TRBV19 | TGTGCCAGTAGTATATCTGGGACAGGGAAGGATACGCAGTATTTT | CASSISGTGKDTQYF
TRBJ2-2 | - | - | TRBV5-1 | TGCGCCAGCAGCTTGGGTCCAATGGGACGCGGGGAGCTGTTTTTT | CASSLGPMGRGELFF
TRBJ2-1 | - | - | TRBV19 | TGTGCCAGTCGAGCAGCTAGGGGCCTTTACAATGAGCAGTTCTTC | CASRAARGLYNEQFF
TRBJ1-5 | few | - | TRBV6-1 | TGTGCCAGCAGGTTTGCGGGGGTCGATCAGCCCCAGCATTTT | CASRFAGVDQPQHF
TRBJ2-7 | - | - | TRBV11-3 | TGTGCCAGCAGCTTAGGAGGGGACGGCTCCTACGAGCAGTACTTC | CASSLGGDGSYEQYF
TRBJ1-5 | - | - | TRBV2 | TGTGCCAGCAATCGGATTAGCGGTCGGGATCAGCCCCAGCATTTT | CASNRISGRDQPQHF
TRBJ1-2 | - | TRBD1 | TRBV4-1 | TGCGCCAGCAGCCAAGTACCGGGACAGGGGAACTATGGCTACACCTTC | CASSQVPGQGNYGYTF
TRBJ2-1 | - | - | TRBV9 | TGTGCCAGCAGCGTAGTGGGCGGGACGCCCTTCTACAATGAGCAGTTCTTC | CASSVVGGTPFYNEQFF
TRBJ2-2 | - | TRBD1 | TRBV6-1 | TGTGCCACCGACAGGGAGAAGCCCGGGGAGCTGTTTTTT | CATDREKPGELFF
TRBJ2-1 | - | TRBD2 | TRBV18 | TGTGCCAGCTCACTATACTTCGGGGGGGACAATGAGCAGTTCTTC | CASSLYFGGDNEQFF
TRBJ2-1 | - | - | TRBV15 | TGTGCCACCAGCTCTCAGTATATAGAGACAGGCCTTTACAATGAGCAGTTCTTC | CATSSQYIETGLYNEQFF
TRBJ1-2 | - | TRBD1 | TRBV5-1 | TGCGCCAGCAGCTTGGAAGGGCAGGGGGGAGTTGATAACTACACCTTC | CASSLEGQGGVDNYTF
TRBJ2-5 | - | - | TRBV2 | TGTGCCAGCACTTGGGGCCAAGAGACCCAGTACTTC | CASTWGQETQYF
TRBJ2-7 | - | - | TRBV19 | TGTGCCAGTAGTATCGGAGGGAACGAGCAGTACTTC | CASSIGGNEQYF
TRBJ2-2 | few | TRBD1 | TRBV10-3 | TGTGCCAACTCCGGGACAGGGAACACCGGGGAGCTGTTTTTT | CANSGTGNTGELFF
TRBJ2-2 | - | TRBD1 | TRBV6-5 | TGTGCCAGCAGTTACAGGGGACAGGGTCGCACCGGGGAGCTGTTTTTT | CASSYRGQGRTGELFF
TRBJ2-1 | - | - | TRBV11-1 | TGTGCCAGCAGCTTAGACAGAAACAATGAGCAGTTCTTC | CASSLDRNNEQFF
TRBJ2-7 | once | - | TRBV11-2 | TGTGCCAGCAGCGGCAGGACACCTTACGAGCAGTACTTC | CASSGRTPYEQYF
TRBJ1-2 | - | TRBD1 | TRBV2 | TGTGCCAGCAGATCCGGGACAGGGGGCGCGGGTAGCTATGGCTACACCTTC | CASRSGTGGAGSYGYTF
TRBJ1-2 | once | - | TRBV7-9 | TGTGCCAGCACCCGAGACCAAGCTAACTATGGCTACACCTTC | CASTRDQANYGYTF
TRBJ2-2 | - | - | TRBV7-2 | TGTGCCAGCAGTTTCGAGTGGGGGGAGCTGTTTTTT | CASSFEWGELFF
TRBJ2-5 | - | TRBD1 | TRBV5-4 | TGTGCCAGCAGGGGGGACAGGGGCACCCAAGAGACCCAGTACTTC | CASRGDRGTQETQYF
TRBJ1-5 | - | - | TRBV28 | TGTGCCAGCAGGCAGGGATTTAATCAGCCCCAGCATTTT | CASRQGFNQPQHF
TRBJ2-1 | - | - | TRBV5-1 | TGCGCCAGCTCCCTTTACAATGAGCAGTTCTTC | CASSLYNEQFF
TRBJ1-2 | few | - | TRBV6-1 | TGTGCCAGCAGTGAGTCTGGCTACACCTTC | CASSESGYTF
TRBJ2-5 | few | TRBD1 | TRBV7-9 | TGTGCCAGCAGCTATGGAACAGGGGCCTACTTC | CASSYGTGAYF